The rows below give T cell receptor beta chains drawn from one sample of a study of blood T cell repertoires in COVID-19. Sequencing was performed with immunoSEQ multiplex PCR; in TCRdb, only in-frame clones are kept and a portion is missing. The sample shows some 210,000 clones, approximately 88% of them seen only once. Material: peripheral blood. These TCRs come from a man aged 55-75 years who had recovered from COVID-19. Both conserved end residues are part of each CDR3. A D gene is named only where the DNA matches it firmly. A clone size is listed for some rows: how often the clone was seen (once, few, many), or a class if it is expanded.

.	.	TRBV4-1	TRBJ2-1	CASSQPAGRMTYNEQFF	TGCGCCAGCAGCCAACCCGCGGGCAGGATGACCTACAATGAGCAGTTCTTC
.	.	TRBV27	TRBJ1-5	CASGEGNQPQHF	TGTGCCAGCGGAGAGGGTAATCAGCCCCAGCATTTT
.	few	TRBV27	TRBJ1-2	CASSLRDPGSYGYTF	TGTGCCAGCAGTTTACGAGACCCAGGCAGCTATGGCTACACCTTC
.	.	TRBV9	TRBJ2-1	CASSVGSSRLNNEQFF	TGTGCCAGCAGCGTGGGGAGTAGCAGACTTAACAATGAGCAGTTCTTC
TRBD2	once	TRBV28	TRBJ2-2	CASSLSALLAGGTGELFF	TGTGCCAGCAGTTTGAGTGCTTTGCTAGCGGGGGGGACCGGGGAGCTGTTTTTT
TRBD1	once	TRBV10-3	TRBJ2-5	CAISGTGGHGETQYF	TGTGCCATCAGTGGGACAGGGGGCCACGGGGAGACCCAGTACTTC
.	.	TRBV7-2	TRBJ2-1	CASSYRGNNEQFF	TGTGCCAGCAGTTACCGCGGGAACAATGAGCAGTTCTTC
TRBD2	.	TRBV10-2	TRBJ2-7	CASRGLAGWGSSYEQYF	TGCGCCAGCAGGGGACTAGCGGGGTGGGGGAGCTCCTACGAGCAGTACTTC
.	.	TRBV19	TRBJ1-2	CASSMLVGRGDYGYTF	TGTGCCAGTAGTATGTTGGTCGGGAGGGGGGACTATGGCTACACCTTC
.	.	TRBV10-3	TRBJ2-3	CAISDRGTDTQYF	TGTGCCATCAGTGACAGGGGCACAGATACGCAGTATTTT
.	few	TRBV27	TRBJ1-6	CASSILRGYNSPLHF	TGTGCCAGCAGTATTCTTAGAGGCTATAATTCACCCCTCCACTTT
TRBD1	.	TRBV5-1	TRBJ2-3	CASSLSGQGVSDTQYF	TGCGCCAGCAGCCTGTCCGGACAGGGGGTATCAGATACGCAGTATTTT
TRBD2	.	TRBV4-1	TRBJ2-7	CASSQGPGLAGGKYF	TGCGCCAGCAGCCAAGGACCGGGACTAGCGGGCGGAAAGTACTTC
TRBD1	.	TRBV2	TRBJ2-2	CASSDQGANTGELFF	TGTGCCAGCAGTGATCAGGGGGCAAACACCGGGGAGCTGTTTTTT
.	.	TRBV12-5	TRBJ1-1	CASEPGRPTEAFF	TGTGCTAGTGAGCCAGGGCGTCCAACTGAAGCTTTCTTT
TRBD1	.	TRBV7-2	TRBJ2-1	CASSFVQGASEQFF	TGTGCCAGCAGCTTCGTACAGGGGGCGAGTGAGCAGTTCTTC
TRBD1	.	TRBV6-5	TRBJ2-7	CASSYHRGPSYEQYF	TGTGCCAGCAGTTACCACAGGGGACCCAGCTACGAGCAGTACTTC
.	.	TRBV10-3	TRBJ1-5	CAISQSVANQPQHF	TGTGCCATCAGTCAATCAGTCGCCAATCAGCCCCAGCATTTT
.	.	TRBV2	TRBJ1-4	CASSERRDEKLFF	TGTGCCAGCAGTGAAAGGAGGGATGAAAAACTGTTTTTT
TRBD1	.	TRBV6-5	TRBJ2-5	CASRLEGTGETQYF	TGTGCCAGCAGGTTGGAAGGGACAGGGGAGACCCAGTACTTC
.	.	TRBV6-5	TRBJ2-7	CASSYSFGTATYEQYF	TGTGCCAGCAGTTACTCGTTCGGGACTGCTACCTACGAGCAGTACTTC
.	.	TRBV7-3	TRBJ2-5	CASSSRDQETQYF	TGTGCCAGCAGCTCCCGGGATCAAGAGACCCAGTACTTC
.	many	TRBV6-5	TRBJ2-2	CASRTNTGELFF	TGTGCCAGCAGGACTAACACCGGGGAGCTGTTTTTT
.	few	TRBV5-4	TRBJ2-2	CASSFRAGELFF	TGTGCCAGCAGCTTTCGGGCCGGGGAGCTGTTTTTT
.	.	TRBV11-3	TRBJ2-1	CASSRTVGGEQFF	TGTGCCAGCAGCCGGACGGTGGGGGGTGAGCAGTTCTTC
.	.	TRBV5-1	TRBJ2-7	CASSQLGGYEQYF	TGCGCCAGCAGCCAACTAGGAGGCTACGAGCAGTACTTC
TRBD1	.	TRBV28	TRBJ1-2	CASSADRNYGYTF	TGTGCCAGCAGCGCGGACAGGAACTATGGCTACACCTTC
.	.	TRBV3-1/TRBV3-2	TRBJ2-4	CASSQDAKAKNIQYF	TGTGCCAGCAGCCAAGATGCTAAGGCCAAAAACATTCAGTACTTC
TRBD1	.	TRBV5-1	TRBJ2-5	CASSFTGAQETQYF	TGCGCCAGCAGCTTCACAGGGGCCCAAGAGACCCAGTACTTC
TRBD2	.	TRBV3-1/TRBV3-2	TRBJ2-2	CASRRLASTGELFF	TGTGCCAGCAGGAGACTAGCTTCCACCGGGGAGCTGTTTTTT
TRBD2	few	TRBV7-3	TRBJ2-1	CASSLTGGPSSGFF	TGTGCCAGCAGCTTAACGGGAGGGCCGTCCTCCGGGTTCTTC
.	.	TRBV9	TRBJ2-3	CASSARLADTQYF	TGTGCCAGCAGCGCTAGACTAGCAGATACGCAGTATTTT
TRBD1	.	TRBV7-3	TRBJ1-1	CASSLMGQGADEAFF	TGTGCCAGCAGCTTAATGGGTCAGGGGGCGGACGAAGCTTTCTTT
.	.	TRBV2	TRBJ2-3	CASWGQSTDTQYF	TGTGCCAGCTGGGGACAAAGCACAGATACGCAGTATTTT
.	.	TRBV27	TRBJ1-1	CASSYGQNTEAFF	TGTGCCAGCAGTTACGGACAGAACACTGAAGCTTTCTTT
.	few	TRBV10-1	TRBJ2-2	CASSECGDTGELFF	TGCGCCAGCAGTGAGTGTGGAGACACCGGGGAGCTGTTTTTT
.	.	TRBV30	TRBJ1-3	CAWSPTAGLSYF	TGTGCCTGGAGCCCGACAGCAGGGTTGAGTTATTTT
.	few	TRBV3-1/TRBV3-2	TRBJ1-2	CASSQGVYGYTF	TGTGCCAGCAGCCAAGGAGTCTATGGCTACACCTTC
TRBD1	once	TRBV2	TRBJ1-4	CASRRDSNNEKLFF	TGTGCCAGCAGAAGGGACAGTAATAATGAAAAACTGTTTTTT
TRBD2	.	TRBV3-1/TRBV3-2	TRBJ2-1	CASSQGSGRALNEQFF	TGTGCCAGCAGCCAGGGAAGCGGGAGGGCCCTCAATGAGCAGTTCTTC
TRBD1	.	TRBV4-1	TRBJ2-3	CASSQQTGGLSTDTQYF	TGCGCCAGCAGCCAGCAAACAGGGGGATTGAGCACAGATACGCAGTATTTT